This T cell receptor (beta chain) was profiled in a study of cytomegalovirus exposure and HLA in healthy donors. Study summary: From HLA-typed donors, an early data release held approximately 85 million unique TCRs. Study-level findings and limits: Later analysis revealed greater clonal expansion in HLA-associated TCR beta chains than in equally common others.

This clone turned up a few times. Its antigen is not known. Both 60 Vbeta primers and 13 Jbeta primers went into the PCR. TCRdb keeps only in-frame clones here, not all; method: immunoSEQ multiplex PCR. This table holds about 120,000 clones, around 70% found once. This CDR3 contains 16 residues. Per the germline V gene, CDR1 is MNHEY and CDR2 is SMNVEV (reference sequence). The V end lost 3 bases, the J end lost 1 base, and 16 bases lay between the germline ends. The TCR comes from a man aged 35-49 years in good health and CMV-seropositive. The gene calls are TRBV27 and TRBJ2-7, with D possibly matching TRBD2 (7 bases). Input material: PBMCs. The CDR3 reads CASSLAGAALSYEQYF. The CDR3 nucleotides read TGTGCCAGCAGTTTGGCGGGGGCCGCTCTATCCTACGAGCAGTACTTC.